The rows below give T cell receptor beta chains drawn from one sample of a study of T cells in Graves' hyperthyroidism and ophthalmopathy. One entry per CDR3 protein results from TCRdb running MiXCR on the multiplex PCR reads. In the table there are some 250,000 distinct CDR3 sequences, nearly 15% of which are singletons. The sequenced sample consisted of blood. These receptors were obtained from a woman in her 50s with Graves' hyperthyroidism that later progressed to Graves' ophthalmopathy. The CDR3 runs from the conserved cysteine through the conserved F or W. The D gene is left open where the match is weak. Some rows have no size entry. The others give once, few or many, or a class for an expanded clone.

V	D	size	J	CDR3	DNA
TRBV24-1	-	many	TRBJ2-1	CATSDFADGHNEQFF	TGTGCCACCAGTGATTTCGCCGACGGACACAATGAGCAGTTCTTC
TRBV7-2	TRBD2	-	TRBJ2-7	CASRPPGLAGRYEQYF	TGTGCCAGCAGGCCACCGGGACTAGCGGGACGCTACGAGCAGTACTTC
TRBV10-1	-	many	TRBJ1-2	CASSEGGTYGYTF	TGCGCCAGCAGTGAAGGGGGGACCTATGGCTACACCTTC
TRBV7-2	-	-	TRBJ1-5	CASSFSPLSNNQPQHF	TGTGCCAGCAGCTTCTCCCCACTCTCCAACAATCAGCCCCAGCATTTT
TRBV28	TRBD1	-	TRBJ2-7	CASSSPPGGSYEQYF	TGTGCCAGCAGCTCCCCCCCAGGGGGCTCCTACGAGCAGTACTTC
TRBV4-1	-	few	TRBJ2-2	CASSIRHGLVGTGELFF	TGCGCCAGCAGCATCCGGCACGGTCTGGTGGGTACCGGGGAGCTGTTTTTT
TRBV20-1	-	many	TRBJ2-7	CSARHSYEQYF	TGCAGTGCTAGACACTCCTACGAGCAGTACTTC
TRBV29-1	TRBD2	many	TRBJ2-1	CSVEGPSGREQFF	TGCAGCGTTGAAGGACCTAGCGGGAGAGAGCAGTTCTTC
TRBV20-1	-	many	TRBJ2-7	CSTVADSSYEQYF	TGCAGTACTGTAGCGGACTCCTCCTACGAGCAGTACTTC
TRBV28	TRBD1	-	TRBJ2-4	CASSYRDRNIQYF	TGTGCCAGCAGTTACCGGGACAGAAACATTCAGTACTTC
TRBV20-1	-	many	TRBJ1-1	CSATRGGDTEAFF	TGCAGTGCTACCAGGGGAGGGGACACTGAAGCTTTCTTT
TRBV20-1	TRBD1	many	TRBJ2-7	CSASRTGGYEQYF	TGCAGTGCCTCTAGGACAGGGGGCTACGAGCAGTACTTC
TRBV20-1	-	-	TRBJ2-2	CSARIGNGGELFF	TGCAGTGCTAGGATTGGGAATGGCGGGGAGCTGTTTTTT
TRBV6-1	-	many	TRBJ1-2	CASNAGFGNYGYTF	TGTGCCAGCAACGCAGGGTTCGGTAACTATGGCTACACCTTC
TRBV5-6	-	-	TRBJ1-1	CASSLQTQKAFF	TGTGCCAGCAGCTTACAGACTCAAAAAGCTTTCTTT
TRBV2	TRBD1	many	TRBJ2-2	CASKGDSNTGELFF	TGTGCCAGCAAGGGGGACAGCAACACCGGGGAGCTGTTTTTT
TRBV2	TRBD1	few	TRBJ2-7	CASSLRTGPLF	TGTGCCAGCAGTCTCAGGACAGGGCCGCTATTC
TRBV7-3	-	many	TRBJ2-3	CASSLTTANTQYF	TGTGCCAGCAGCCTCACAACGGCGAATACGCAGTATTTT
TRBV12-3/TRBV12-4	TRBD1	many	TRBJ2-7	CASTRDRDSYEQYF	TGTGCCAGCACCCGGGACAGAGACTCCTACGAGCAGTACTTC
TRBV6-1	TRBD1	few	TRBJ1-1	CASKTTGRNTEAFF	TGTGCCAGCAAAACGACAGGGAGGAACACTGAAGCTTTCTTT